This T cell receptor (beta chain) stems from a study of cytomegalovirus exposure and HLA in healthy donors. Study observations and caveats: Accounts indicate the classifier identified cytomegalovirus status with strong specificity and sensitivity.

The CDR3 has 11 residues. V was shortened by 6 bases and J by 3 bases, with 8 bases between the two germline ends. Germline V gene data show CDR1 as DFQATT and CDR2 as SNEGSKA (reference sequence). Use of 60 Vbeta and 13 Jbeta primers characterized the PCR. Clones were sequenced by immunoSEQ multiplex PCR, and TCRdb holds only the in-frame ones, with some missing. Among about 110,000 clones listed, 75% were seen once. Points on this clone: What it binds is not known.

This receptor was identified in a male donor in good health and CMV-seropositive. The specimen was PBMCs. The rearrangement joins TRBV20-1 to TRBJ2-5; D gene ambiguous. The CDR3 DNA reads as TGCAGTGCCGCGTTAGAAGAGACCCAGTACTTC. Its translation: CSAALEETQYF.